The TCR beta chain under discussion was sequenced for a study of T cell changes during pregnancy in multiple sclerosis. The CDR3 consists of 13 residues. The V end was cut by 1 base, the J end by 8 bases, with 10 bases between. The germline V gene has CDR1 SGHNT and CDR2 YYREEE (reference sequence). The data were produced by immunoSEQ multiplex PCR, yet TCRdb's version contains in-frame clones alone and is incomplete. The profile shows fewer than 100,000 clones, under 95% of them singletons. The starting material was peripheral blood, obtained after pregnancy. The chain links TRBV5-4 to TRBJ2-1; a weak D match, TRBD2 (5 bases). The TCR originated in a female donor in good health, enrolled as a control in a pregnancy study. DNA for the CDR3: TGTGCCAGCAGCTTGACGAGGGCCGATGAGCAGTTCTTC. Residues: CASSLTRADEQFF.